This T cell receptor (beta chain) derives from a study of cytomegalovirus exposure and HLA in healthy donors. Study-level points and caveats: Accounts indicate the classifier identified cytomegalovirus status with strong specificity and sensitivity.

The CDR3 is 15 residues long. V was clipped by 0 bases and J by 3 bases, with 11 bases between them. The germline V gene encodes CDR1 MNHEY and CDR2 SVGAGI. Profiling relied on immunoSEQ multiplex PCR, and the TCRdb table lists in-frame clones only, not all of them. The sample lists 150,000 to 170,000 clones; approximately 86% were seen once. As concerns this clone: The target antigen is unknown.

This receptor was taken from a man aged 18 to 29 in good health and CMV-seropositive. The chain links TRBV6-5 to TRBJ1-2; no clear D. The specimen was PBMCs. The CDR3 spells CASSYSPRGYYGYTF. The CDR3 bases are TGTGCCAGCAGTTACTCCCCTCGCGGGTACTATGGCTACACCTTC.